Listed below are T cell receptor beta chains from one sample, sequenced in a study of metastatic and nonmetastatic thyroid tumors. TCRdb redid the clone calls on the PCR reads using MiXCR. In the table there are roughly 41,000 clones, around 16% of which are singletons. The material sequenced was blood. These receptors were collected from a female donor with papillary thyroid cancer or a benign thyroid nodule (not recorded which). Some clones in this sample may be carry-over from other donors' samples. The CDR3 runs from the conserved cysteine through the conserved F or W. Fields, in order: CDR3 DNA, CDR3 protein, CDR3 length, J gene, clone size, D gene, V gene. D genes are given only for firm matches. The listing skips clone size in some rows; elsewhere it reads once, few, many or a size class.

CDR3nt: TGTGCCAGCAGCTTCCGTGAAATACACGGCGGGGAGCTGTTTTTT; CDR3aa: CASSFREIHGGELFF; len: 15; j_gene: TRBJ2-2; abundance: NA; d_gene: NA; v_gene: TRBV11-1
CDR3nt: TGTGCCAGCAGTCTCCAGGGCTCCTACAATGAGCAGTTCTTC; CDR3aa: CASSLQGSYNEQFF; len: 14; j_gene: TRBJ2-1; abundance: many; d_gene: NA; v_gene: TRBV5-5
CDR3nt: TGCGCCAGCAGCCAGGGACTAGCGAGGGGCTACGAGCAGTACTTC; CDR3aa: CASSQGLARGYEQYF; len: 15; j_gene: TRBJ2-7; abundance: many; d_gene: TRBD2; v_gene: TRBV4-1
CDR3nt: TGTGCCAGCAGCCCAGACCTCAGGGGTAGGACTGAAGCTTTCTTT; CDR3aa: CASSPDLRGRTEAFF; len: 15; j_gene: TRBJ1-1; abundance: many; d_gene: NA; v_gene: TRBV4-2
CDR3nt: TGTGCCAGCTCACCACGGGGGAGTAGCCGGTCCTACGAGCAGTACTTC; CDR3aa: CASSPRGSSRSYEQYF; len: 16; j_gene: TRBJ2-7; abundance: many; d_gene: NA; v_gene: TRBV18
CDR3nt: TGTGCCAGCAGCTTAGGGGCAGTGGACTTCTATGGCTACACCTTC; CDR3aa: CASSLGAVDFYGYTF; len: 15; j_gene: TRBJ1-2; abundance: many; d_gene: NA; v_gene: TRBV11-2
CDR3nt: TGTGCCAGCAGCGTACCCGGGACTAGCGGGAGGGTCGATGAGCAGTTCTTC; CDR3aa: CASSVPGTSGRVDEQFF; len: 17; j_gene: TRBJ2-1; abundance: many; d_gene: TRBD2; v_gene: TRBV9
CDR3nt: TGCAGTGCTAGAGAAGTTCTCGGGGGCCACGCAGATACGCAGTATTTT; CDR3aa: CSAREVLGGHADTQYF; len: 16; j_gene: TRBJ2-3; abundance: many; d_gene: NA; v_gene: TRBV20-1
CDR3nt: TGTGCTAGCTCGGCGGGGGGCTATTATCGCACAGATACGCAGTATTTT; CDR3aa: CASSAGGYYRTDTQYF; len: 16; j_gene: TRBJ2-3; abundance: NA; d_gene: TRBD2; v_gene: TRBV6-1
CDR3nt: TGTGCCAGCAGCGCCAGCTTTAATGAAAAACTGTTTTTT; CDR3aa: CASSASFNEKLFF; len: 13; j_gene: TRBJ1-4; abundance: many; d_gene: NA; v_gene: TRBV9
CDR3nt: TGTGCCTGGAGTGGTGGCGGGGGGCCTTATTTGACCAAAAACATTCAGTACTTC; CDR3aa: CAWSGGGGPYLTKNIQYF; len: 18; j_gene: TRBJ2-4; abundance: many; d_gene: TRBD2; v_gene: TRBV30
CDR3nt: TGCAGTGCTACCTTACTTCTAGCTGTAGAGTACAATGAGCAGTTCTTC; CDR3aa: CSATLLLAVEYNEQFF; len: 16; j_gene: TRBJ2-1; abundance: NA; d_gene: NA; v_gene: TRBV20-1
CDR3nt: TGTGCCAGCAGCTTACCAAGTTCACCCCTCCACTTT; CDR3aa: CASSLPSSPLHF; len: 12; j_gene: TRBJ1-6; abundance: NA; d_gene: NA; v_gene: TRBV7-2
CDR3nt: TGTGCCAGCAGCTTGGAGGGGACGGCTGGAAACACCATATATTTT; CDR3aa: CASSLEGTAGNTIYF; len: 15; j_gene: TRBJ1-3; abundance: once; d_gene: NA; v_gene: TRBV5-5
CDR3nt: TGTGCCAGTAGTTCAACAGGGGGAAGAGTCGGCACTGAAGCTTTCTTT; CDR3aa: CASSSTGGRVGTEAFF; len: 16; j_gene: TRBJ1-1; abundance: many; d_gene: TRBD1; v_gene: TRBV19
CDR3nt: TGTGCCAGCTCACAGGCCGGACATAGTAATGAAAAACTGTTTTTT; CDR3aa: CASSQAGHSNEKLFF; len: 15; j_gene: TRBJ1-4; abundance: many; d_gene: NA; v_gene: TRBV18
CDR3nt: TGCGCCAGCAGTGAGCGGAGAATCCCCGAGCAGTACTTC; CDR3aa: CASSERRIPEQYF; len: 13; j_gene: TRBJ2-7; abundance: many; d_gene: NA; v_gene: TRBV10-2
CDR3nt: TGTGCCAGCAGCGGGAGCTCTTCTAGCAATCAGCCCCAGCATTTT; CDR3aa: CASSGSSSSNQPQHF; len: 15; j_gene: TRBJ1-5; abundance: many; d_gene: NA; v_gene: TRBV2
CDR3nt: TGCGCCAGCAGCCAAGTGTTTGGGTACAATCAGCCCCAGCATTTT; CDR3aa: CASSQVFGYNQPQHF; len: 15; j_gene: TRBJ1-5; abundance: many; d_gene: NA; v_gene: TRBV4-1
CDR3nt: TGTGCCAGCAGACCCCCGAGGGGGCACGAGCAGTACTTC; CDR3aa: CASRPPRGHEQYF; len: 13; j_gene: TRBJ2-7; abundance: many; d_gene: TRBD1; v_gene: TRBV12-3/TRBV12-4
CDR3nt: TGTGCCAGCAGTGATCCGAGGGGCCAGGGTCAGCCCCAGCATTTT; CDR3aa: CASSDPRGQGQPQHF; len: 15; j_gene: TRBJ1-5; abundance: many; d_gene: NA; v_gene: TRBV2
CDR3nt: TGCAGCGCCCGAAGACAGGGGGCTACCTACGAGCAGTACTTC; CDR3aa: CSARRQGATYEQYF; len: 14; j_gene: TRBJ2-7; abundance: many; d_gene: TRBD1; v_gene: TRBV29-1
CDR3nt: TGTGCCGGCAGCCGTAGCAGGGTTTGGACAGATACGCAGTATTTT; CDR3aa: CAGSRSRVWTDTQYF; len: 15; j_gene: TRBJ2-3; abundance: few; d_gene: NA; v_gene: TRBV6-1
CDR3nt: TGTGCCAGCAGTGACTCACCAGGGAGCACAGATACGCAGTATTTT; CDR3aa: CASSDSPGSTDTQYF; len: 15; j_gene: TRBJ2-3; abundance: many; d_gene: NA; v_gene: TRBV6-4
CDR3nt: TGTGCCAGCAGTGATGGCTGGGCTGAAAAACTGTTTTTT; CDR3aa: CASSDGWAEKLFF; len: 13; j_gene: TRBJ1-4; abundance: NA; d_gene: NA; v_gene: TRBV6-1
CDR3nt: TGTGCCAGCAGCTTACAGGGTTGGGATCAGCCCCAGCATTTT; CDR3aa: CASSLQGWDQPQHF; len: 14; j_gene: TRBJ1-5; abundance: many; d_gene: NA; v_gene: TRBV7-6
CDR3nt: TGTGCCAGCAGCTTACGGGGGCAGACAGTACCCTACGAGCAGTACTTC; CDR3aa: CASSLRGQTVPYEQYF; len: 16; j_gene: TRBJ2-7; abundance: NA; d_gene: NA; v_gene: TRBV7-8
CDR3nt: TGCAGTGGCCAGGGGGACGGGGAGCTGTTTTTT; CDR3aa: CSGQGDGELFF; len: 11; j_gene: TRBJ2-2; abundance: many; d_gene: TRBD1; v_gene: TRBV20-1
CDR3nt: TGCGCCAGCAGCTTAACAGGGGAATCAACTAATGAAAAACTGTTTTTT; CDR3aa: CASSLTGESTNEKLFF; len: 16; j_gene: TRBJ1-4; abundance: NA; d_gene: TRBD1; v_gene: TRBV5-1
CDR3nt: TGTGCCAGCAGCTTCACACCCAACTATGGCTACACCTTC; CDR3aa: CASSFTPNYGYTF; len: 13; j_gene: TRBJ1-2; abundance: many; d_gene: NA; v_gene: TRBV5-8
CDR3nt: TGTGCCAGCTCACCCCTCGGACTAGCGGGAGGAAACGAGCAGTACTTC; CDR3aa: CASSPLGLAGGNEQYF; len: 16; j_gene: TRBJ2-7; abundance: NA; d_gene: TRBD2; v_gene: TRBV18
CDR3nt: TGTGCCAGCAGAGGCAGAAGCACAGATACGCAGTATTTT; CDR3aa: CASRGRSTDTQYF; len: 13; j_gene: TRBJ2-3; abundance: many; d_gene: NA; v_gene: TRBV6-1
CDR3nt: TGTGCCAGCAGTGTGGGTTCAGGGGATGAGCAGTTCTTC; CDR3aa: CASSVGSGDEQFF; len: 13; j_gene: TRBJ2-1; abundance: few; d_gene: NA; v_gene: TRBV2
CDR3nt: TGTGCCAGCAGCTTAATTTTCGCAAGCTCCTACAATGAGCAGTTCTTC; CDR3aa: CASSLIFASSYNEQFF; len: 16; j_gene: TRBJ2-1; abundance: many; d_gene: NA; v_gene: TRBV7-6
CDR3nt: TGTGCCAGCAGTTACTCGCCAGGGGGCGGGGAGCTGTTTTTT; CDR3aa: CASSYSPGGGELFF; len: 14; j_gene: TRBJ2-2; abundance: many; d_gene: TRBD1; v_gene: TRBV6-6
CDR3nt: TGTTCCAGTAGTATTTGGACCGGGACTAGCGGAGGTAATGAGCAGTTCTTC; CDR3aa: CSSSIWTGTSGGNEQFF; len: 17; j_gene: TRBJ2-1; abundance: NA; d_gene: TRBD2; v_gene: TRBV19
CDR3nt: TGTGCCAGCAGCGTAGGGGATGGGGCTGCTGGAAACACCATATATTTT; CDR3aa: CASSVGDGAAGNTIYF; len: 16; j_gene: TRBJ1-3; abundance: many; d_gene: NA; v_gene: TRBV9
CDR3nt: TGTGCCATCAGTGCCCGATCGACAGGTTTTTACGAGCAGTACTTC; CDR3aa: CAISARSTGFYEQYF; len: 15; j_gene: TRBJ2-7; abundance: many; d_gene: NA; v_gene: TRBV10-3
CDR3nt: TGTGCCAGCCCTTTAAATACCCACCGACGGAAGACCCAGTACTTC; CDR3aa: CASPLNTHRRKTQYF; len: 15; j_gene: TRBJ2-5; abundance: many; d_gene: NA; v_gene: TRBV27
CDR3nt: TGCAGTGCTAGAGATAGGAGATACGTGAATGAGCAGTTCTTC; CDR3aa: CSARDRRYVNEQFF; len: 14; j_gene: TRBJ2-1; abundance: many; d_gene: NA; v_gene: TRBV20-1
CDR3nt: TGTGCCAGCAGCTGGGGAACAGGGGGCGGTGCAGATACGCAGTATTTT; CDR3aa: CASSWGTGGGADTQYF; len: 16; j_gene: TRBJ2-3; abundance: many; d_gene: TRBD1; v_gene: TRBV5-4
CDR3nt: TGTGCCAGCAGTGTTTACAGGGGTTACGAGCATTACTTC; CDR3aa: CASSVYRGYEHYF; len: 13; j_gene: TRBJ2-7; abundance: few; d_gene: TRBD1; v_gene: TRBV6-1
CDR3nt: TGTGCCAGCAGCTTGACGGTGAACACTGAAGCTTTCTTT; CDR3aa: CASSLTVNTEAFF; len: 13; j_gene: TRBJ1-1; abundance: many; d_gene: NA; v_gene: TRBV5-6
CDR3nt: TGTGCCACCAGCAGAGATGACAGACCGTATGGCTACACCTTC; CDR3aa: CATSRDDRPYGYTF; len: 14; j_gene: TRBJ1-2; abundance: many; d_gene: NA; v_gene: TRBV15
CDR3nt: TGTGCAACCCGGAGGACTAACGACCGGGGAGCTGTTTTT; CDR3aa: CATRRTNDRGAVF; len: 13; j_gene: TRBJ2-2; abundance: NA; d_gene: NA; v_gene: TRBV28